The rows below give T cell receptor beta chains drawn from one sample of a study of blood T cells in healthy people across ages. In TCRdb, the 5' RACE reads were re-called with MiXCR into one record per CDR3 protein. The sample lists about 720,000 distinct CDR3 sequences, roughly 20% seen once, with 20% to 25% in the top ten. The sample consisted of blood. The receptors come from a man aged 70-80 years in good health. The CDR3 runs from the conserved cysteine through the conserved F or W. The order of the fields is J gene, D gene, V gene, CDR3 protein. D genes are given only for firm matches.

J: TRBJ2-3
D: .
V: TRBV20-1
CDR3: CSARGGTGRGSSTDTQYF

J: TRBJ2-3
D: .
V: TRBV28
CDR3: CASSLLLWDLQYF

J: TRBJ2-3
D: .
V: TRBV20-1
CDR3: CSATLVVSSTDTQYF

J: .
D: TRBD2
V: TRBV12-3/TRBV12-4
CDR3: CASRSSGNNEQFF

J: TRBJ2-6
D: .
V: TRBV7-9
CDR3: CASSRREPGANVLTF

J: TRBJ2-1
D: .
V: TRBV19
CDR3: CASRHKSSYNEQFF

J: .
D: TRBD1
V: TRBV6-1
CDR3: CASSDSGQGAGYEQYF

J: TRBJ2-5
D: TRBD2
V: TRBV15
CDR3: CATSSWTSGGRETQYF

J: TRBJ2-3
D: TRBD1
V: TRBV19
CDR3: CASSSQGATDTQYF

J: TRBJ1-4
D: .
V: TRBV5-1
CDR3: CASTRGDYNEKLFF

J: TRBJ2-2
D: .
V: TRBV20-1
CDR3: CSARVRGNTGELFF

J: TRBJ2-3
D: TRBD2
V: TRBV4-2
CDR3: CASSQVTSGGIDTQYF

J: TRBJ1-1
D: .
V: TRBV7-3
CDR3: CASSLTLKGEAFF

J: TRBJ1-2
D: .
V: TRBV30
CDR3: CAWSRRLDWGEKPYGYTF

J: TRBJ2-5
D: .
V: TRBV15
CDR3: CATSRDRFETQYF

J: TRBJ1-1
D: .
V: TRBV27
CDR3: CASSLRGGLGTEAFF

J: TRBJ2-3
D: .
V: TRBV9
CDR3: CASSVDSSGGDTQYF